These 19 T cell receptor beta chains were all obtained from the same sample, sequenced in a study of T cell therapy after organ transplantation. Profiled with immunoSEQ multiplex PCR; TCRdb holds only in-frame clones, not every one. Among 50,000 or so clones listed, roughly 93% were seen once. No cognate antigen is known for these TCRs. Sequenced material: CD8+ T cells from blood, taken before autologous CMV-specific T cell therapy. The receptors were sampled from a human patient who had received a solid organ transplant and had CMV disease.

This chain connects TRBV6-5 to TRBJ2-7, with D tentatively TRBD2 (6 bases). This CDR3 region has 14 residues. Per germline, CDR1 MNHEY and CDR2 SVGAGI. The V end was cut by 5 bases, the J end by 2 bases, with 13 bases between. Here the CDR3 DNA reads TGTGCCAGCAGTACCCTAGCGAGCCCCTACGAGCAGTACTTC. It encodes CASSTLASPYEQYF.

The chain has TRBV30 and TRBJ2-3; D unclear. Germline V CDR1 and CDR2: GTSNPN, SVGIG (reference sequence). The CDR3 runs to 12 residues. Trimming took off 2 bases at V and 6 bases at J, with 9 bases between the two ends. CDR3 residues: CAWSSLSDTQYF. The CDR3 DNA reads TGTGCCTGGAGTTCCCTTTCGGATACGCAGTATTTT. The whole variable domain, remainder taken from reference TRBV30 and TRBJ2-3, is SQTIHQWPATLVQPVGSPLSLECTVEGTSNPNLYWYRQAAGRGLQLLFYSVGIGQISSEVPQNLSASRPQDRQFILSSKKLLLSDSGFYLCAWSSLSDTQYFGPGTRLTVL.

The chain uses TRBV6-5 and TRBJ1-1; D is undetermined. V gave up 2 bases and J gave up 1 base, with 11 bases separating them. Germline lookup yields CDR1 MNHEY and CDR2 SVGAGI. The CDR3 consists of 15 residues. For the CDR3, the DNA is TGTGCCAGCAGTTACAGGGAGGGAACGAACACTGAAGCTTTCTTT. This encodes CASSYREGTNTEAFF.

The chain couples TRBV5-8 to TRBJ2-6; D is uncertain. V gave up 0 bases and J gave up 2 bases, with 6 bases separating them. The CDR3 sequence is 15 residues long. Germline CDR1 SGHTS, CDR2 YDEGEE. The CDR3 spells CASSLGWAGANVLTF. In DNA, the CDR3 is TGTGCCAGCAGCTTGGGTTGGGCTGGGGCCAACGTCCTGACTTTC.

V gene TRBV4-3 combines with J gene TRBJ2-3; TRBD1 matches at 9 bases. In germline, CDR1 is LGHNA, CDR2 YSLEER. Germline trimming cut 4 bases from V and 3 bases from J; bases unmatched to any gene: 2. The CDR3 length is 14 residues. CDR3 coding DNA: TGCGCCAGCAGCCCGGGACAGGGAACAGATACGCAGTATTTT. Encoded protein: CASSPGQGTDTQYF.

This clone has just a few counts. The chain couples TRBV27 to TRBJ2-7; 12 nucleotides agree with TRBD1. V was clipped by 6 bases and J by 5 bases; unmatched bases: 5. The germline V gene encodes CDR1 MNHEY and CDR2 SMNVEV (reference sequence). The CDR3 consists of 14 residues. The CDR3 protein is CASRDGTGGHEQYF. The CDR3 bases are TGTGCCAGCAGGGACGGGACAGGGGGCCACGAGCAGTACTTC.

The J gene is TRBJ1-2, the V gene TRBV6-5; 7 bases agree with TRBD1. J lost 6 bases, V lost 8 bases, and 6 bases had no gene match. Germline CDR1 reads MNHEY; CDR2 reads SVGAGI. The CDR3 is 12 amino acids. CDR3 coding DNA: TGTGCCAGCGACGGACAGGATCATGGCTACACCTTC. This encodes CASDGQDHGYTF.

The chain combines TRBV30 with TRBJ2-7; D may be TRBD1 (8 bases). Germline V gives CDR1 GTSNPN, CDR2 SVGIG (reference sequence). V dropped 5 bases and J dropped 5 bases, with 16 bases sitting between them. The CDR3 has 13 residues. The CDR3 DNA reads TGTGCCTGGGCAGCGGGACAGGACGACGAGCAGTACTTC. The encoded protein is CAWAAGQDDEQYF.

The genes are TRBV29-1 and TRBJ2-7; 7 bases align to TRBD1. CDR1 and CDR2 from the germline V gene are SQVTM and ANQGSEA. The CDR3 is 16 amino acids. V lost 0 bases, J lost 0 bases, and 8 bases stayed unmatched. DNA for the CDR3: TGCAGCGTTGAAGATCCCGAGGGGGACAGCTCCTACGAGCAGTACTTC. Translated: CSVEDPEGDSSYEQYF.

The V call is TRBV19, the J call TRBJ1-2; D possibly corresponds to TRBD1 (6 bases). Germline CDR1 reads LNHDA; CDR2 reads SQIVND (reference sequence). The V end lost 1 base, the J end lost 5 bases, and 20 bases lay between the germline ends. The CDR3 consists of 17 residues. This chain's CDR3 is CASSIVQEDSYTYGYTF. CDR3 nucleotides: TGTGCCAGTAGTATAGTCCAAGAGGACAGCTACACTTATGGCTACACCTTC.

This clone was counted once. This chain uses TRBV27 with TRBJ2-3; 8 bases are a match to TRBD1. The germline V gene has CDR1 MNHEY and CDR2 SMNVEV (reference sequence). Germline trimming cut 3 bases from V and 3 bases from J; bases unmatched to any gene: 8. The CDR3 spans 16 residues. CDR3 protein: CASSLSPGGWTDTQYF. The CDR3 DNA is TGTGCCAGCAGTTTGTCCCCAGGGGGCTGGACAGATACGCAGTATTTT.

The chain uses TRBV4-1 and TRBJ2-7; 7 positions agree with TRBD2. Germline V CDR1 and CDR2: MGHRA, YSYEKL. Trimming removed 4 bases from V and 2 bases from J; junction bases left unmatched: 8. This CDR3 is 15 amino acids long. The CDR3 loop reads CASSRSGGRAYEQYF. DNA for the CDR3: TGCGCCAGCAGCCGCAGTGGCGGGAGAGCCTACGAGCAGTACTTC.

The genes are TRBV4-1 and TRBJ2-3; D assignment may be TRBD1 or TRBD2 (5 bases each). Germline CDR1 reads MGHRA; CDR2 reads YSYEKL. CDR3 length equals 22 residues. The germline V and J ends were trimmed by 3 bases and 6 bases, with 37 bases remaining between them. The CDR3 DNA follows: TGCGCCAGCAGCCAGGAAGGGACGCCCACACCTGGGGCTCCGACACCCCCGGATACGCAGTATTTT. Translating it yields CASSQEGTPTPGAPTPPDTQYF.

The V gene is TRBV7-8, the J gene TRBJ2-7, with D uncertain. CDR3 length: 13 residues. V was clipped by 3 bases and J by 5 bases, with 11 bases between them. The germline gives CDR1 SGHVS, CDR2 FQNEAQ. The CDR3 is CASSFILGNEQYF. The CDR3 region has the DNA TGTGCCAGCAGCTTTATCCTGGGGAACGAGCAGTACTTC.

This rearrangement joins TRBV11-2 to TRBJ2-7; D gene uncertain. Deletions cut 1 base from V and 3 bases from J, with 7 bases between. Germline CDR1 SGHAT, CDR2 FQNNGV. CDR3 length equals 13 residues. DNA for the CDR3: TGTGCCAGCAGCTTAGTTTCCATCTACGAGCAGTACTTC. Translating gives CASSLVSIYEQYF.

CDR3 DNA sequence: TGTGCCAGCAGGGGGGACAGGGTGGACACCATATATTTT. Amino acid sequence: CASRGDRVDTIYF. The V and J genes are TRBV6-5 and TRBJ1-3; 9 bases agree with TRBD1. The CDR3 is 13 amino acids. The J segment lost 8 bases and the V segment lost 6 bases, leaving 5 bases of the junction unmatched. The germline CDR1 and CDR2 sequences are MNHEY and SVGAGI.

V and J are TRBV5-1 and TRBJ2-7; D call uncertain. Between the trimmed V and J ends, which lost 0 bases and 0 bases, there was a span of 13 bases. The germline gives CDR1 SGHRS, CDR2 YFSETQ. CDR3 length: 16 residues. This chain's CDR3 is CASSLDRRIYSYEQYF. The CDR3 region has the DNA TGCGCCAGCAGCTTGGATCGGCGCATTTACTCCTACGAGCAGTACTTC.

The chain joins TRBV4-1 to TRBJ1-3; D remains unclear. Germline V gene data show CDR1 as MGHRA and CDR2 as YSYEKL. Trimming cost V 1 base and J 0 bases, with 4 bases left between them. There are 14 residues in the CDR3. This chain's CDR3 is CASSQVSSGNTIYF. The DNA of the CDR3 is TGCGCCAGCAGCCAAGTATCCTCTGGAAACACCATATATTTT.

The rearrangement uses TRBV6-5 and TRBJ2-1; D ambiguous. The CDR3 consists of 13 residues. The germline V gene has CDR1 MNHEY and CDR2 SVGAGI. V was cut by 8 bases and J by 10 bases, with 18 bases left in between. The CDR3 DNA sequence: TGTGCCAGCGCACCAACTTCGGCGCGGGAGCAGTTCTTC. Its protein product is CASAPTSAREQFF.